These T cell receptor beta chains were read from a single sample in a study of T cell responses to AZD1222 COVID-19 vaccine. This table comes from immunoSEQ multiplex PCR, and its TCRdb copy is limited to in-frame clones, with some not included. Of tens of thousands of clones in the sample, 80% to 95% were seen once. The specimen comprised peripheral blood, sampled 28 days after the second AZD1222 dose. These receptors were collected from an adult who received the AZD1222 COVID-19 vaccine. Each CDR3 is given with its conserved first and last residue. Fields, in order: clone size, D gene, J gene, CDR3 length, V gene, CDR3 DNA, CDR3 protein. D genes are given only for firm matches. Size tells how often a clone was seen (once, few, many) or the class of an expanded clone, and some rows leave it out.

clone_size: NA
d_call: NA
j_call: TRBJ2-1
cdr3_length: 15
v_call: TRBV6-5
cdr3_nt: TGTGCCAGCAGTTACCCACAGGGAGGCAACAATGAGCAGTTCTTC
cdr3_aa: CASSYPQGGNNEQFF

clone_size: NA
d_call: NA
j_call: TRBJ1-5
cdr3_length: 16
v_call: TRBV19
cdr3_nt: TGTGCCACCGTCCCGGCGCAGGACTATAGCAATCAGCCCCAGCATTTT
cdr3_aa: CATVPAQDYSNQPQHF

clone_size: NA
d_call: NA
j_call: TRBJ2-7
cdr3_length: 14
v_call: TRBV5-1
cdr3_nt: TGCGCCAGCAGCTTGAGAGGGGACGCCTACGAGCAGTACTTC
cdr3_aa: CASSLRGDAYEQYF

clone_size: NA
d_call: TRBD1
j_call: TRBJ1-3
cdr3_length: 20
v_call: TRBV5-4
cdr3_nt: TGTGCCAGCAGCGTGGGACTGGGCGGGACAGGGACAGGTTCTGGAAACACCATATATTTT
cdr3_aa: CASSVGLGGTGTGSGNTIYF

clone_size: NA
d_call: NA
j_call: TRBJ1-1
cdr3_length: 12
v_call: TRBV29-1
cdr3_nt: TGCAGCGTTGAAGTCAGGGGCGATGAAGCTTTCTTT
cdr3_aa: CSVEVRGDEAFF

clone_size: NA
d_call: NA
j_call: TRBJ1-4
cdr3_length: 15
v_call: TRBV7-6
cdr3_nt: TGTGCCAGCAGCTCGGGGGGACCAACTAATGAAAAACTGTTTTTT
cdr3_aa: CASSSGGPTNEKLFF

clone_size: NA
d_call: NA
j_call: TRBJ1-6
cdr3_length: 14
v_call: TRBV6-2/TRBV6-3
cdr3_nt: TGTGCCAGCAGTTATGGAGGGTCGGGGTCACCCCTCCACTTT
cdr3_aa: CASSYGGSGSPLHF

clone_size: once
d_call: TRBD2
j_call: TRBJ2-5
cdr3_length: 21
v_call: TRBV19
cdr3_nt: TGTGCCAGTAGTATAGAGGGGGACAGGGGAGTACTAGCGGGAGGGCAAGAGACCCAGTACTTC
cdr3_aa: CASSIEGDRGVLAGGQETQYF

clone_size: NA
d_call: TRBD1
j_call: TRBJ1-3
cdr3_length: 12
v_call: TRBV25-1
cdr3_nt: TGTGCCAGCAGTGAAGGAGGGACAGCCATATATTTT
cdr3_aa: CASSEGGTAIYF

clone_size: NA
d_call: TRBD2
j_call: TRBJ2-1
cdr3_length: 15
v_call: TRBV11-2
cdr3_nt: TGTGCCAGCGACACCCCTCCAGGACTAGCCCAAGGGCCGTTCTTC
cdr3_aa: CASDTPPGLAQGPFF

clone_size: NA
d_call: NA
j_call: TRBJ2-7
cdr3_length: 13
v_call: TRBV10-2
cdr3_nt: TGCGCCAGCAGTCTATCACAGCTCTACGAGCAGTACTTC
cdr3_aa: CASSLSQLYEQYF

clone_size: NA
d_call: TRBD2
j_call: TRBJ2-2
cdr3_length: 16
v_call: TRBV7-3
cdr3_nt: TGTGCCAGCAGCTCAGGAAGCGGGAGTGGTACCGGGGAGCTGTTTTTT
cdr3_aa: CASSSGSGSGTGELFF

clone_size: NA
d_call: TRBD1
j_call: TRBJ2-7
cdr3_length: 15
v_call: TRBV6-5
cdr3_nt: TGTGCCAGCAAAAGACAGGGGGCTAGCTCCTACGAGCAGTACTTC
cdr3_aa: CASKRQGASSYEQYF

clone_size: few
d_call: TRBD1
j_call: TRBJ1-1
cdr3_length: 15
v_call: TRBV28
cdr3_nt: TGTGCCAGCAGTCTTTCTGTTACAGGGGAAACTGAAGCTTTCTTT
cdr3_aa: CASSLSVTGETEAFF

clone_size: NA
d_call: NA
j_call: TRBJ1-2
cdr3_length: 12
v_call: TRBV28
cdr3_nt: TGTGCCACCCGGGACTGGAAAAATGGCTACACCTTC
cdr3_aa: CATRDWKNGYTF

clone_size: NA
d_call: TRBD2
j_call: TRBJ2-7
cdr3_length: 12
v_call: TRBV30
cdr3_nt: TGTGCCTCTATAGCGGGAACCTACGAGCAGTACTTC
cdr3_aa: CASIAGTYEQYF

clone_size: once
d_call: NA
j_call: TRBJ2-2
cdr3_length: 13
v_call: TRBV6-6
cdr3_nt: TGTGCCAGCAGTTATCAGGGTCCCGGGGAGCTGTTTTTT
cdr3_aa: CASSYQGPGELFF

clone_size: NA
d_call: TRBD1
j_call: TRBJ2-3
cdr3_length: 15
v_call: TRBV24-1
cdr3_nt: TGTGCCACCAGTGATCCCCGGACAGGGATGGATACGCAGTATTTT
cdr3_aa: CATSDPRTGMDTQYF

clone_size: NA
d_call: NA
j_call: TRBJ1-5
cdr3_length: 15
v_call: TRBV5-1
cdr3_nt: TGCGCCAGCAGCCCAGGGAGTTCTAGCAATCAGCCCCAGCATTTT
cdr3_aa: CASSPGSSSNQPQHF

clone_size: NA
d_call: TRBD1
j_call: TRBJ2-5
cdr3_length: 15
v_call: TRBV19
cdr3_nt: TGTGCCAGTAGTCCGGACAGGGGTTCCCAAGAGACCCAGTACTTC
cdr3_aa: CASSPDRGSQETQYF

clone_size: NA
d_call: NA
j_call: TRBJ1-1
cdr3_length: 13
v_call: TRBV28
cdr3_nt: TGTGCCAGCAGTTTACGGCGGAACACTGAAGCTTTCTTT
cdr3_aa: CASSLRRNTEAFF

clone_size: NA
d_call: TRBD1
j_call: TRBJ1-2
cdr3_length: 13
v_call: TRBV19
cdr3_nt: TGTGCCAGTACCCGGGACAGACTCTATGGCTACACCTTC
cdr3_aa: CASTRDRLYGYTF

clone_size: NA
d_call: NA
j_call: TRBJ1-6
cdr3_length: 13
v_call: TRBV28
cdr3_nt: TGTGCCAGCAGTTTATTCAGCGTTTCAGCCCTCCACTTT
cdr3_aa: CASSLFSVSALHF

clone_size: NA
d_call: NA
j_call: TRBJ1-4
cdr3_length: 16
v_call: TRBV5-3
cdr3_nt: TGTGCCAGAAGCCACCTGGGACCAAATACGAATGAAAAACTGTTTTTT
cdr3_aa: CARSHLGPNTNEKLFF

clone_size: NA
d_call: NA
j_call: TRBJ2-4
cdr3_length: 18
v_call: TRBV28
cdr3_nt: TGTGCCAGCAGTTTCGACCCCATCGGGGAATGGTCCAAAAACATTCAGTACTTC
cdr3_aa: CASSFDPIGEWSKNIQYF

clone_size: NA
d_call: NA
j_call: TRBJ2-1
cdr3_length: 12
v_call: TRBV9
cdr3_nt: TGTGCCAGCAGCGTAGCGGGAGAGGAGCAGTTCTTC
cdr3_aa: CASSVAGEEQFF

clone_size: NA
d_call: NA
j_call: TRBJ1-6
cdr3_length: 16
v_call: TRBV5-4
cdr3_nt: TGTGCCAGCAGCAGACTGGGGAGCTCCTATAATTCACCCCTCCACTTT
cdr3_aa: CASSRLGSSYNSPLHF

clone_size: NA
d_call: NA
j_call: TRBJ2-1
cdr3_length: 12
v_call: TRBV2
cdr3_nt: TGTGCCAGCAGCGAAGGGTGGAGTGAGCAGTTCTTC
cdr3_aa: CASSEGWSEQFF

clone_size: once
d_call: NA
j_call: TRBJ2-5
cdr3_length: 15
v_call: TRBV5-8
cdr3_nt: TGTGCCAGCTCCCTCGGGGGACTTATCCAAGAGACCCAGTACTTC
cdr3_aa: CASSLGGLIQETQYF

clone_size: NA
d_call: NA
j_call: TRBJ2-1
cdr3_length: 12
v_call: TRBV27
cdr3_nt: TGTGCCAGCAGTTACCCCCCTAATGAGCAGTTCTTC
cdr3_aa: CASSYPPNEQFF

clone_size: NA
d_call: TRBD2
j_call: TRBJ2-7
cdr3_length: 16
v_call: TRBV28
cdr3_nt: TGTGCCAGCAGTCCCCTTGGCGGGAGGGCGAGGGGAGAGCAGTACTTC
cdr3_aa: CASSPLGGRARGEQYF

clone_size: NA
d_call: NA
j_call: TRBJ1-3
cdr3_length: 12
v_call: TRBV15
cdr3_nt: TGTGCCACCAGCAGACAGGGAAACACCATATATTTT
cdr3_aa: CATSRQGNTIYF

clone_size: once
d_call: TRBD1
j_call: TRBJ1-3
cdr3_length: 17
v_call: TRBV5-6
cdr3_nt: TGTGCCAGCAGCTTGCCTCCCACAACAGGGGTCCGAAACACCATATATTTT
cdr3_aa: CASSLPPTTGVRNTIYF

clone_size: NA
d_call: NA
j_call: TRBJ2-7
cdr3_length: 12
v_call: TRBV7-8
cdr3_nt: TGTGCCAGCAGCTTAGCGTCCGGAGAGCAGTACTTC
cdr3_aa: CASSLASGEQYF

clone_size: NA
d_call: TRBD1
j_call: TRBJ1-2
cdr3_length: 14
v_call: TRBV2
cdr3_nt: TGTGCCAGCAGTGAATTAGGGACAGTCTATGGCTACACCTTC
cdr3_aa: CASSELGTVYGYTF

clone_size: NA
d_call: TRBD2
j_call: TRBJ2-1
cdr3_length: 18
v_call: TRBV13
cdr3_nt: TGTGCCAGCAGCTCACTAGCGGGAGGCAATCCGACCTACAATGAGCAGTTCTTC
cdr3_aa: CASSSLAGGNPTYNEQFF

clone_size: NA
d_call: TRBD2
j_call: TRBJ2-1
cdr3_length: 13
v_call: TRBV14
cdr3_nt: TGTGCCAGCAGCCAAGGACTAGCGGGGGATAGGGTCTTC
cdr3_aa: CASSQGLAGDRVF

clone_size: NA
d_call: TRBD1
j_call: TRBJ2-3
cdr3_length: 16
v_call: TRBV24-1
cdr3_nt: TGTGCCACCAGTGAGCATGGGACAGTTAGCACAGATACGCAGTATTTT
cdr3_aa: CATSEHGTVSTDTQYF

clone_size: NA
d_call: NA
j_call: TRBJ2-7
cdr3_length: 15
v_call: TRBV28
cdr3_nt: TGTGCCACCGCAAGTGGGGGGGGCGTCTCCTACGAGCAGTACTTC
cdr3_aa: CATASGGGVSYEQYF

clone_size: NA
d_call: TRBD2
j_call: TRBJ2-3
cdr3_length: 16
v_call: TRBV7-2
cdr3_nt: TGTGCCAGCAGCTTACGACTAGCGGGACCTACAGATACGCAGTATTTT
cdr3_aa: CASSLRLAGPTDTQYF

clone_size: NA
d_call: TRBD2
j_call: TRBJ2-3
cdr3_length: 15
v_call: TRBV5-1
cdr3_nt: TGCGCCAGCAGCTTGATTCGCGGGAGAACAGATACGCAGTATTTT
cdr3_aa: CASSLIRGRTDTQYF

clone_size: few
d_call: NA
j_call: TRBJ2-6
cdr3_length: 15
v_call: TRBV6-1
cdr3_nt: TGTGCCAGCAGTGATGTAGGGAGTGGGGCCAACGTCCTGACTTTC
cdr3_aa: CASSDVGSGANVLTF

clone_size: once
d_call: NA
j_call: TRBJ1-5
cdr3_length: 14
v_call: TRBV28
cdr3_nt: TGTGCCAGCAGCGGGGCGGGGGGCTATCAGCCCCAGCATTTT
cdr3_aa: CASSGAGGYQPQHF

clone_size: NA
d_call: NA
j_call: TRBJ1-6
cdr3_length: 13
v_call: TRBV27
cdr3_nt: TGTGCCAGTCGTTCCTTCTATAATTCACCCCTCCACTTT
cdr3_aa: CASRSFYNSPLHF

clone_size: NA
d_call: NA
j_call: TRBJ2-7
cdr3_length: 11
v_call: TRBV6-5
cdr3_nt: TGTGCCTCGAGATACTCCTACGAGCAGTACTTC
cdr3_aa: CASRYSYEQYF

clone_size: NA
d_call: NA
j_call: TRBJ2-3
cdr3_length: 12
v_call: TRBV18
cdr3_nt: TGTGCCAGCTCTCCCCAGGCAGATACGCAGTATTTT
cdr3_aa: CASSPQADTQYF

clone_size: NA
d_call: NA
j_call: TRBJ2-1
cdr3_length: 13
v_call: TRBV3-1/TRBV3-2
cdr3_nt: TGTGCCAGCAGCCACAGGGGGGTCAATGAGCAGTTCTTC
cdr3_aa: CASSHRGVNEQFF

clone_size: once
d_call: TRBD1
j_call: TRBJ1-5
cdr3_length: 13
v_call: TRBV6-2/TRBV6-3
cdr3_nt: TGTGCCAGCAGCCCCGACAGGGTTCAGCCCCAGCATTTT
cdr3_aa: CASSPDRVQPQHF